This TCR beta chain was profiled in a study of cytomegalovirus exposure and HLA in healthy donors. Study results and limitations: Likely technical artifact: a cluster of highly shared sequence variants. Another analysis was done later, and it associated approximately 18,000 TCR beta sequences with HLA alleles at 0.05 false discovery rate. What a later analysis showed was that several of the most significant clusters appeared linked to common viral pathogens.

The V end was cut by 4 bases, the J end by 0 bases, with 18 bases between. The germline V gene encodes CDR1 SGHNT and CDR2 YYREEE (reference sequence). The CDR3 runs 17 residues. The donors were healthy bone marrow donors. A note on this clone: What it binds is unknown.

With 60 Vbeta and 13 Jbeta primers, the PCR was carried out. Libraries were prepared by immunoSEQ multiplex PCR; TCRdb keeps only in-frame clonotypes and omits some of them. Here the sample spans 65,000 to 90,000 clones, about 77% being singletons. This TCR came from a man aged 60 to 75 in good health and CMV-seronegative. The sequenced sample consisted of PBMCs. The gene calls are TRBV5-4 and TRBJ2-3; perhaps TRBD2 as D (6 bases). The CDR3 reads CASSPPTPGLSTDTQYF. CDR3 bases: TGTGCCAGCAGCCCCCCTACACCGGGACTCAGCACAGATACGCAGTATTTT.